These T cell receptor beta chains were read from a single sample in a study of early T cells in non-severe SARS-CoV-2 infection. TCRdb passed the 5' RACE reads through MiXCR, listing each CDR3 protein once. The profile shows 90,000 to 120,000 distinct CDR3 sequences, about 12% of them singletons. The sequenced material came from whole blood. These receptors all stem from an adult who was a healthcare worker with PCR-confirmed SARS-CoV-2 infection or an uninfected control (not recorded which). Each CDR3 is given with its conserved first and last residue. The D gene is left open where the match is weak. Size is stated for part of the rows, as once, few or many counts, or as a class when the clone is expanded.

J	D	size	V	CDR3	DNA
TRBJ1-4	TRBD1	.	TRBV5-1	CASSLGDSRLFF	TGCGCCAGCAGCTTGGGGGACAGTCGTCTGTTTTTT
TRBJ1-2	TRBD1	.	TRBV10-1	CASSLDRGDGYTF	TGCGCCAGCAGCCTGGACAGGGGGGATGGCTACACCTTC
TRBJ2-2	.	.	TRBV9	CASSVGPRASDTGELFF	TGTGCCAGCAGCGTAGGCCCCAGGGCGTCGGACACCGGGGAGCTGTTTTTT
TRBJ1-5	.	many	TRBV12-3/TRBV12-4	CASSFGEIGLSNQPQHF	TGTGCCAGCAGTTTCGGGGAGATAGGGCTAAGCAATCAGCCCCAGCATTTT
TRBJ2-3	TRBD1	.	TRBV20-1	CSARAGGWNTQYF	TGCAGTGCTAGAGCAGGGGGTTGGAATACGCAGTATTTT
TRBJ2-1	.	few	TRBV15	CATSRDEQGSWGEQFF	TGTGCCACCAGCAGAGATGAACAGGGAAGTTGGGGTGAGCAGTTCTTC
TRBJ2-7	.	.	TRBV28	CASSTGTNVYEQYF	TGTGCCAGCAGTACCGGGACCAATGTCTACGAGCAGTACTTC
TRBJ2-2	TRBD2	few	TRBV20-1	CSAPSGRVTGELFF	TGCAGTGCCCCTAGCGGGAGGGTCACCGGGGAGCTGTTTTTT
TRBJ2-2	.	many	TRBV5-4	CASSLKPGGELFF	TGTGCCAGCAGCTTAAAGCCCGGCGGGGAGCTGTTTTTT
TRBJ2-1	.	.	TRBV11-3	CASSLEGRSYNEPFF	TGTGCCAGCAGCTTAGAGGGCAGGAGCTACAATGAGCCGTTCTTC
TRBJ2-5	TRBD1	.	TRBV24-1	CATRGNTGVETQYF	TGTGCCACACGGGGAAATACAGGGGTCGAGACCCAGTACTTC
TRBJ1-2	TRBD1	few	TRBV5-1	CASSGDRDGYYGYTF	TGCGCCAGCAGCGGAGACAGGGACGGGTACTATGGCTACACCTTC
TRBJ2-1	TRBD1	few	TRBV29-1	CSESRGNEQFF	TGCAGCGAAAGCAGGGGGAATGAGCAGTTCTTC
TRBJ1-6	TRBD1	many	TRBV20-1	CSAPGQGAYNSPLHF	TGCAGTGCCCCGGGACAGGGGGCCTATAATTCACCCCTCCACTTT
TRBJ2-5	.	.	TRBV3-1	CASSRPGASQETQYF	TGTGCCAGCAGCCGTCCCGGGGCCTCCCAAGAGACCCAGTACTTC
TRBJ2-3	.	many	TRBV7-9	CASSFRLDTDTQYF	TGTGCCAGCAGCTTCCGTCTTGACACAGATACGCAGTATTTT
TRBJ2-2	.	many	TRBV24-1	CATSDFKRVQNTGELFF	TGTGCCACCAGTGATTTTAAGCGGGTCCAGAACACCGGGGAGCTGTTTTTT
TRBJ2-3	.	.	TRBV12-3/TRBV12-4	CASSLFSLGTDTQYF	TGTGCCAGCAGTTTGTTCTCGCTTGGCACAGATACGCAGTATTTT
TRBJ2-3	.	few	TRBV19	CASSPSSADTQYF	TGTGCCAGTAGTCCTTCTAGCGCAGATACGCAGTATTTT
TRBJ2-3	.	.	TRBV18	CASSPPARSSTDTQYF	TGTGCCAGCTCACCACCAGCTCGGTCAAGCACAGATACGCAGTATTTT
TRBJ1-5	.	.	TRBV28	CASSLEGVAMAQHF	TGTGCCAGCAGTTTGGAAGGTGTTGCGATGGCCCAGCATTTT
TRBJ1-1	.	many	TRBV29-1	CSVEKGAAEAFF	TGCAGCGTTGAGAAAGGGGCGGCTGAAGCTTTCTTT
TRBJ1-6	.	few	TRBV18	CASRGTRQTNSPLHF	TGTGCCAGCCGCGGGACGCGTCAAACTAATTCACCCCTCCACTTT
TRBJ2-1	.	.	TRBV20-1	CSARDGRGKVEQFF	TGCAGTGCTAGAGATGGCCGGGGGAAGGTTGAGCAGTTCTTC
TRBJ2-7	.	many	TRBV11-2	CASSPGIHEQYF	TGTGCCAGCAGCCCAGGGATACACGAGCAGTACTTC
TRBJ2-3	.	.	TRBV15	CATSRDRDTQYF	TGTGCCACCAGCAGAGACCGGGATACGCAGTATTTT
TRBJ2-5	.	few	TRBV12-3/TRBV12-4	CASSVGQETQYF	TGTGCCAGCAGTGTAGGGCAAGAGACCCAGTACTTC
TRBJ2-1	TRBD2	.	TRBV14	CASSQVGGGATEQFF	TGTGCCAGCAGCCAAGTCGGCGGGGGGGCGACTGAGCAGTTCTTC
TRBJ2-7	.	many	TRBV5-1	CASSLNSYEQYF	TGCGCCAGCAGCTTGAACAGCTACGAGCAGTACTTC
TRBJ2-1	TRBD2	many	TRBV20-1	CSVSSGGYNEQFF	TGCAGTGTCTCTAGCGGGGGTTACAATGAGCAGTTCTTC
TRBJ1-1	.	.	TRBV24-1	CATSDGGVMNTEAFF	TGTGCCACCAGTGATGGGGGAGTGATGAACACTGAAGCTTTCTTT
TRBJ2-3	.	many	TRBV2	CASRKGLAATQYF	TGTGCCAGCAGAAAGGGACTGGCAGCCACGCAGTATTTT
TRBJ2-1	.	few	TRBV29-1	CSVTGPYNEQFF	TGCAGCGTGACAGGACCCTACAATGAGCAGTTCTTC
TRBJ1-2	.	many	TRBV29-1	CSVVRGEGNGYTF	TGCAGCGTTGTCAGGGGCGAGGGGAATGGCTACACCTTC
TRBJ2-3	.	many	TRBV10-3	CAISEPTDTQYF	TGTGCCATCAGTGAGCCCACAGATACGCAGTATTTT
TRBJ2-7	.	few	TRBV21-1	CASSKDAGAGYEQYF	TGTGCCAGCAGCAAAGATGCGGGGGCGGGATACGAGCAGTACTTC
TRBJ2-5	TRBD2	many	TRBV7-3	CASSLAGGGETQYF	TGTGCCAGCAGCTTAGCGGGAGGAGGCGAGACCCAGTACTTC
TRBJ2-3	TRBD2	.	TRBV3-1	CASSQTSGSANTQYF	TGTGCCAGCAGCCAGACTAGCGGGTCCGCGAATACGCAGTATTTT
TRBJ1-2	TRBD1	.	TRBV10-2	CASSDMTGPPSFDGYTF	TGCGCCAGCAGTGACATGACAGGGCCTCCTTCTTTCGATGGCTACACCTTC
TRBJ2-3	.	.	TRBV20-1	CSARYAQGDTQYF	TGCAGTGCTAGGTACGCGCAAGGAGATACGCAGTATTTT
TRBJ1-3	.	.	TRBV29-1	CSVEGDSGNTIYF	TGCAGCGTTGAAGGGGATTCTGGAAACACCATATATTTT
TRBJ1-3	.	.	TRBV28	CASSLQSGNTIYF	TGTGCCAGCAGTTTACAGTCTGGAAACACCATATATTTT
TRBJ1-1	.	many	TRBV14	CASSQVRLPGRTFF	TGTGCCAGCAGCCAAGTCCGGCTTCCGGGACGGACCTTCTTT
TRBJ2-3	.	many	TRBV12-3/TRBV12-4	CASSLRGLGSTDTQYF	TGTGCCAGCAGTTTAAGAGGACTGGGGAGCACAGATACGCAGTATTTT
TRBJ1-5	.	few	TRBV19	CASSIPSFGQLSNQPQHF	TGTGCCAGTAGTATCCCATCGTTTGGACAGCTTAGCAATCAGCCCCAGCATTTT
TRBJ2-7	.	.	TRBV21-1	CASSCRRLAGVKSDEQYF	TGTGCCAGCAGCTGCCGCCGACTAGCGGGCGTAAAATCCGACGAGCAGTACTTC
TRBJ1-5	.	.	TRBV6-4	CASSDYRPGNQPQHF	TGTGCCAGCAGTGACTACAGGCCCGGCAATCAGCCCCAGCATTTT
TRBJ1-5	.	.	TRBV20-1	CSARGYSNQPQHF	TGCAGTGCTAGGGGATATAGCAATCAGCCCCAGCATTTT
TRBJ2-1	.	few	TRBV4-1	CASSQEGDPGPYNEQFF	TGCGCCAGCAGCCAAGAAGGAGACCCGGGTCCCTACAATGAGCAGTTCTTC
TRBJ1-1	.	few	TRBV12-5	CASGIGTSSLNTEAFF	TGTGCTAGTGGTATCGGGACAAGCTCTTTGAACACTGAAGCTTTCTTT
TRBJ2-1	TRBD1	many	TRBV12-3/TRBV12-4	CASSLTGGKDNEQFF	TGTGCCAGCAGTTTAACAGGGGGGAAGGACAATGAGCAGTTCTTC
TRBJ2-3	TRBD2	many	TRBV7-9	CATRTSGGTDTQYF	TGTGCCACCCGGACTAGCGGGGGCACAGATACGCAGTATTTT
TRBJ2-7	TRBD1	many	TRBV27	CASSLTGGTSYEQYF	TGTGCCAGCAGTTTAACAGGGGGGACCTCCTACGAGCAGTACTTC
TRBJ2-7	.	.	TRBV29-1	CRALDEQYF	TGCAGAGCTCTGGACGAGCAGTACTTC
TRBJ2-7	TRBD2	.	TRBV20-1	CRARVRPSGRRKTYEQYF	TGCAGAGCTAGAGTCAGGCCTAGCGGTCGCCGAAAAACCTACGAGCAGTACTTC
TRBJ1-6	.	many	TRBV7-9	CASRGLNSPLHF	TGTGCCAGCCGGGGGTTAAATTCACCCCTCCACTTT
TRBJ1-4	.	few	TRBV18	CASSPGATNEKLFF	TGTGCCAGCTCACCGGGGGCAACTAATGAAAAACTGTTTTTT
TRBJ1-5	TRBD1	few	TRBV28	CASSSHRTGLEPQHF	TGTGCCAGCAGTTCTCACCGGACAGGGTTAGAGCCCCAGCATTTT